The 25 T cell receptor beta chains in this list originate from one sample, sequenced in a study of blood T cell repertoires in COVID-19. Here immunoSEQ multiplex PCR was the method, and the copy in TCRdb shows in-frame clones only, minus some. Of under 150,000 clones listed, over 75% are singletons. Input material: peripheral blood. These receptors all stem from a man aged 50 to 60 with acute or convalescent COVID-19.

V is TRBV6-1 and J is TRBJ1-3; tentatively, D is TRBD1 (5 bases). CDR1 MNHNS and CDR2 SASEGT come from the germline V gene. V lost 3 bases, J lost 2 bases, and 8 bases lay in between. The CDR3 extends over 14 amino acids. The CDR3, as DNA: TGTGCCAGCAGTGAGGGGGGAACTGGAAACACCATATATTTT. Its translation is CASSEGGTGNTIYF.

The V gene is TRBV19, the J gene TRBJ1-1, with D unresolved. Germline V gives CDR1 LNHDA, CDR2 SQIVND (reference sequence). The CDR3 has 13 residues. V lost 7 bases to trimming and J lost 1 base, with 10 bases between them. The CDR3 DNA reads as TGTGCCAGTACATTCCGACAGAACACTGAAGCTTTCTTT. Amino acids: CASTFRQNTEAFF.

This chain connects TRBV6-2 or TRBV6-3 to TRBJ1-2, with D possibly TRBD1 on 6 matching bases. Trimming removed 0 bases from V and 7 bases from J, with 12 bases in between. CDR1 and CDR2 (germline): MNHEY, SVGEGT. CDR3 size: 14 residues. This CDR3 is CASSYSGTLAGYTF. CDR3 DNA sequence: TGTGCCAGCAGTTACTCCGGGACACTTGCTGGCTACACCTTC.

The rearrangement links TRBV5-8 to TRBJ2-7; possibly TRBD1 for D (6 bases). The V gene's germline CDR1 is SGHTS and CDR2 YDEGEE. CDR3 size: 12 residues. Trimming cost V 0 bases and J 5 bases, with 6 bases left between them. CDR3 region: CASSLDRDEQYF. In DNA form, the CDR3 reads TGTGCCAGCAGCTTGGACAGGGACGAGCAGTACTTC.

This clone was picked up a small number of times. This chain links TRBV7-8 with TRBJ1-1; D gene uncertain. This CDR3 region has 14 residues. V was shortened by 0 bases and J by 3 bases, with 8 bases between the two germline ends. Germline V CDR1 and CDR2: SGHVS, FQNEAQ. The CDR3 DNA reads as TGTGCCAGCAGCTTAGCCTTTGAGGACACTGAAGCTTTCTTT. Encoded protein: CASSLAFEDTEAFF. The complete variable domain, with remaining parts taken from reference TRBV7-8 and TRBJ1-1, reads GAGVSQSPRYKVAKRGQDVALRCDPISGHVSLFWYQQALGQGPEFLTYFQNEAQLDKSGLPSDRFFAERPEGSVSTLKIQRTQQEDSAVYLCASSLAFEDTEAFFGQGTRLTVV.

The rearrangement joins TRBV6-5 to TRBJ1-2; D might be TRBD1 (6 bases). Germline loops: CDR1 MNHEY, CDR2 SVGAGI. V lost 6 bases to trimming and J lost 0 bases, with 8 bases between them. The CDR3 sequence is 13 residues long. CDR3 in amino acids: CASSQGTNYGYTF. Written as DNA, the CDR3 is TGTGCCAGCAGCCAGGGGACTAACTATGGCTACACCTTC.

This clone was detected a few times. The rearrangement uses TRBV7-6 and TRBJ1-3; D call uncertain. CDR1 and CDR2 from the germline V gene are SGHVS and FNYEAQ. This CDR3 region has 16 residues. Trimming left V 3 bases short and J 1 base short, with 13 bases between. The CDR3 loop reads CASSFNKAVSGNTIYF. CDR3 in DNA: TGTGCCAGCAGCTTCAACAAAGCGGTATCTGGAAACACCATATATTTT.

CDR3 amino acids: CASSFRSVEAFF. The CDR3 nucleotides are TGTGCCAGCAGCTTCCGCTCAGTTGAAGCTTTCTTT. The gene calls are TRBV11-3 and TRBJ1-1, with no clear D. V was pared by 3 bases and J by 7 bases, with 9 bases between. Germline V gene sequence: CDR1 SGHNT, CDR2 YENEEA. CDR3 length: 12 amino acids.

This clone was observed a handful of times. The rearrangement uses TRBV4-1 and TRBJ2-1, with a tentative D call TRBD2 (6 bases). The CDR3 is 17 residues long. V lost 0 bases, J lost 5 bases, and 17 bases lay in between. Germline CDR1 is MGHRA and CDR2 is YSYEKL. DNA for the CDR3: TGCGCCAGCAGCCAAGATTCCTGGCGGGGATTCGACAATGAGCAGTTCTTC. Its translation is CASSQDSWRGFDNEQFF.

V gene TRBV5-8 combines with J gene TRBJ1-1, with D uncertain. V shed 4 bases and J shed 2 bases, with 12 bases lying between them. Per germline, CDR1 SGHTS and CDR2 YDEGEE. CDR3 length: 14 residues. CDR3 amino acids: CASSSGSKNTEAFF. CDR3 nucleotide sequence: TGTGCCAGCAGCAGTGGGAGTAAAAACACTGAAGCTTTCTTT. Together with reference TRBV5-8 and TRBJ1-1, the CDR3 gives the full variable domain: EAGVTQSPTHLIKTRGQQATLRCSPISGHTSVYWYQQALGLGLQFLLWYDEGEERNRGNFPPRFSGRQFPNYSSELNVNALELEDSALYLCASSSGSKNTEAFFGQGTRLTVV.

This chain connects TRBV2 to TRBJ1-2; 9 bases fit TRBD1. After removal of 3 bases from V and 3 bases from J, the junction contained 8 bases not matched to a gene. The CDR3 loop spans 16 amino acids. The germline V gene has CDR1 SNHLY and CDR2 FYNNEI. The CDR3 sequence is CASSDSRDRVDYGYTF. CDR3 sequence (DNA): TGTGCCAGCAGTGACTCCCGGGACAGGGTCGACTATGGCTACACCTTC.

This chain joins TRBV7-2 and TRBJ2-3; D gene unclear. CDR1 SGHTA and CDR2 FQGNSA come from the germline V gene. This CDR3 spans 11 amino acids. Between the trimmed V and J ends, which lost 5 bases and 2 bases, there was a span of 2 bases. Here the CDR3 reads CASSLTDTQYF. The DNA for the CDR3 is TGTGCCAGCAGCCTCACAGATACGCAGTATTTT.

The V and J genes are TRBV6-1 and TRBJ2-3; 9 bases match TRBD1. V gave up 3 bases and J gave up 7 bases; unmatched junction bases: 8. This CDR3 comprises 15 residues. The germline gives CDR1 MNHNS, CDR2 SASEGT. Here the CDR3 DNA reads TGTGCCAGCAGTGAGGTACAGGGGGCGTGGTATACGCAGTATTTT. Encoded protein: CASSEVQGAWYTQYF.

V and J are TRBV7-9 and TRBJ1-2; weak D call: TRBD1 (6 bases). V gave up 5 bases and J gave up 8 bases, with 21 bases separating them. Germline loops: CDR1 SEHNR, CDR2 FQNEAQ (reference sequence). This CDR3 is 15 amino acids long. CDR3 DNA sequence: TGTGCCAGCAGCCCTCCTTCTGGGGGGGCTAGAGGCTACACCTTC. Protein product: CASSPPSGGARGYTF.

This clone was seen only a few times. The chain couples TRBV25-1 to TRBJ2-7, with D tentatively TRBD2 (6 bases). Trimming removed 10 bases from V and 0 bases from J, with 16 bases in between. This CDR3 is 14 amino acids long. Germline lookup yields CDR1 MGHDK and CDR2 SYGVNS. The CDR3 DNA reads TGTGCCACTATGGGGGAGCGGGCCTCCTACGAGCAGTACTTC. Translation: CATMGERASYEQYF.

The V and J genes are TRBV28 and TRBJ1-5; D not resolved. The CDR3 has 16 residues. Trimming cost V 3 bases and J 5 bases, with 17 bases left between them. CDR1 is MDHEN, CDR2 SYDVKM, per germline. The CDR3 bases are TGTGCCAGCAGTTTTTTAACTGGAGGGAGTCATCAGCCCCAGCATTTT. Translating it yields CASSFLTGGSHQPQHF.

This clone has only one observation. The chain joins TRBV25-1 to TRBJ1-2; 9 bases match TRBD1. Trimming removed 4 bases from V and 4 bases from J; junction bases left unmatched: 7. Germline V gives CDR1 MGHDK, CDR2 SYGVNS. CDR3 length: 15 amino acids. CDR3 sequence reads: CASSGGTGKAYGYTF. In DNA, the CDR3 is TGTGCCAGCAGTGGAGGGACAGGGAAGGCCTATGGCTACACCTTC.

The CDR3 region is CATSDPGKGDTGELFF. Here the CDR3 DNA reads TGTGCCACCAGTGACCCAGGGAAGGGGGACACCGGGGAGCTGTTTTTT. This chain connects TRBV24-1 to TRBJ2-2; possible D gene TRBD1, 6 bases. Germline CDR1 reads KGHDR; CDR2 reads SFDVKD. The CDR3 sequence is 16 residues long. V lost 4 bases and J 3 bases, leaving 14 bases between the germline ends.

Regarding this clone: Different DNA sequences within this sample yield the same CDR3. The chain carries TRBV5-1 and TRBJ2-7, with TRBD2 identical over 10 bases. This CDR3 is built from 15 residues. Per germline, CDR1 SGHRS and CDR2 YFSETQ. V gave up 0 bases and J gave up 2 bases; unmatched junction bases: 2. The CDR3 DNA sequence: TGCGCCAGCAGCTTGGGGACTAGCGGCACCTACGAGCAGTACTTC. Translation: CASSLGTSGTYEQYF.

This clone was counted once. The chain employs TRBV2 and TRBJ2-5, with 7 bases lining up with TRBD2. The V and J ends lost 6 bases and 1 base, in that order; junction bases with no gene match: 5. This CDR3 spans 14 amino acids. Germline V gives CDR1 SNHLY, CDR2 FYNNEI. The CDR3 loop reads CASRAASGQETQYF. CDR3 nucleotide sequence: TGTGCCAGCAGGGCGGCTAGCGGCCAAGAGACCCAGTACTTC.

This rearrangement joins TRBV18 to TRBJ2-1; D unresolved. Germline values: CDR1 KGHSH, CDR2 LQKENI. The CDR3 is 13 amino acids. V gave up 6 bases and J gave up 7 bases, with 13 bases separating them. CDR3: CASSIAGQNEQFF. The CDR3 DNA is TGTGCCAGCTCCATCGCTGGGCAAAATGAGCAGTTCTTC. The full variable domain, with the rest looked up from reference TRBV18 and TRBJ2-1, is NAGVMQNPRHLVRRRGQEARLRCSPMKGHSHVYWYRQLPEEGLKFMVYLQKENIIDESGMPKERFSAEFPKEGPSILRIQQVVRGDSAAYFCASSIAGQNEQFFGPGTRLTVL.

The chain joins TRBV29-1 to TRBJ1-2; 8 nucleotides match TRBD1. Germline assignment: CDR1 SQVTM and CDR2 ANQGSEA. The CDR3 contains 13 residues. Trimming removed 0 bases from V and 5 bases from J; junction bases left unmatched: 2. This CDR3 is CSVEDRTGYGYTF. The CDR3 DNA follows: TGCAGCGTTGAAGATCGGACAGGGTATGGCTACACCTTC.

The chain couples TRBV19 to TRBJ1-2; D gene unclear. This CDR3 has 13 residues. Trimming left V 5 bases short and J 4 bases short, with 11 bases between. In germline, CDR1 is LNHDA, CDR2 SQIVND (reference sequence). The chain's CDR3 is CASSGLEGYGYTF. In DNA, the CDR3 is TGTGCCAGTAGTGGTCTGGAGGGCTATGGCTACACCTTC.

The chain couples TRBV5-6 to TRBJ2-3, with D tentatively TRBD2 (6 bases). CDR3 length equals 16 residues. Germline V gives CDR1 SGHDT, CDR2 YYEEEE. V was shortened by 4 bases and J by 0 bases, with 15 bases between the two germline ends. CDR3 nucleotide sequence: TGTGCCAGCAGCCTCTCCGAGACTAGAAGCACAGATACGCAGTATTTT. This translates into CASSLSETRSTDTQYF.

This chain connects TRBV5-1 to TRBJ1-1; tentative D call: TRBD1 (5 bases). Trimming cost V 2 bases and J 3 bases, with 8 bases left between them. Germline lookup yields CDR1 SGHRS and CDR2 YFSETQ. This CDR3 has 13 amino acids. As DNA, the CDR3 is TGCGCCAGCAGCTTTACAGGAGACACTGAAGCTTTCTTT. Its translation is CASSFTGDTEAFF.